A selection of T cell receptor beta chains follows, all from one sample in a study of spatial heterogeneity in lung cancer. MiXCR, run by TCRdb on the 5' RACE reads, gives a single entry per CDR3 protein. The data show tens of thousands of distinct CDR3 sequences, approximately 12% seen once. This specimen consisted of PBMCs, obtained at surgery. The source of these receptors is a male donor with early-stage non-small cell lung cancer. CDR3s include the opening cysteine and the closing phenylalanine or tryptophan. Each record gives: clone size, D gene, J gene, V gene, CDR3 DNA, CDR3 protein. The D gene is left open where the match is weak. A row's size may be missing; if present it is once, few, many or a size class.

size: NA; D: NA; J: TRBJ2-7; V: TRBV5-1; DNA: TGCGCCAGCACTTCAGGGTTGCAGCAGTACTTC; CDR3: CASTSGLQQYF
size: few; D: NA; J: TRBJ1-5; V: TRBV24-1; DNA: TGTGCCACCAGTGACAACAGGGAACAGCCCCAGCATTTT; CDR3: CATSDNREQPQHF
size: NA; D: NA; J: TRBJ2-3; V: TRBV27; DNA: TGTGCCAGCAGGACCCTGGGGACCGTGGGCAGGAGAGATACGCAGTATTTT; CDR3: CASRTLGTVGRRDTQYF
size: many; D: NA; J: TRBJ2-7; V: TRBV7-2; DNA: TGTGCCAGCAGCTCTAGGAGGACAGAGTACGAGCAGTACTTC; CDR3: CASSSRRTEYEQYF
size: NA; D: NA; J: TRBJ2-5; V: TRBV11-2; DNA: TGTGCCAGCAGCTTAGCGGGATACCAAGAGACCCAGTACTTC; CDR3: CASSLAGYQETQYF
size: few; D: TRBD1; J: TRBJ1-5; V: TRBV20-1; DNA: TGCAGTGCCCAGGGGAGCGGGACAGGGGCCGAAGTGCCCCAGCATTTT; CDR3: CSAQGSGTGAEVPQHF
size: NA; D: NA; J: TRBJ2-4; V: TRBV7-9; DNA: TGTGCCAGCAGCCCGATTAGCATTCAGTACTTC; CDR3: CASSPISIQYF
size: NA; D: TRBD1; J: TRBJ1-5; V: TRBV27; DNA: TGTGCCAGCAGACCGAACAGGGGTATCAGTCAGCCCCAGCATTTT; CDR3: CASRPNRGISQPQHF
size: NA; D: NA; J: TRBJ2-2; V: TRBV14; DNA: TGTGCCAGCAGCCCAGGCCTCCCCGGGGAGCTGTTTTTT; CDR3: CASSPGLPGELFF
size: few; D: NA; J: TRBJ2-5; V: TRBV20-1; DNA: TGCAGTGCTAGTCCACAGGCACAAGAGACCCAGTACTTC; CDR3: CSASPQAQETQYF
size: few; D: NA; J: TRBJ1-2; V: TRBV19; DNA: TGTGCCAGTAGCTCATATCGGACAGCAAACTATGGCTACACCTTC; CDR3: CASSSYRTANYGYTF
size: NA; D: NA; J: TRBJ1-1; V: TRBV12-3/TRBV12-4; DNA: TGTGCCAGCAGTTTAAGGGGATCGAACACTGAAGCTTTCTTT; CDR3: CASSLRGSNTEAFF
size: few; D: TRBD2; J: TRBJ2-2; V: TRBV5-1; DNA: TGCGCCAGCAGCTCGACTAGCGGGAGCCACACCGGGGAGCTGTTTTTT; CDR3: CASSSTSGSHTGELFF
size: many; D: NA; J: TRBJ2-7; V: TRBV7-9; DNA: TGTGCCAGCATGGGAGCGGACTCCTACGAGCAGTACTTC; CDR3: CASMGADSYEQYF
size: NA; D: NA; J: TRBJ1-1; V: TRBV7-9; DNA: TGTGCCAGCAGCTTAAGCCTGGCGACTGACACTGAAGCTTTCTTT; CDR3: CASSLSLATDTEAFF
size: few; D: NA; J: TRBJ2-7; V: TRBV4-2; DNA: TGTGCCAGCAGCCAAGACAGGGACTTCTCCTACGAGCAGTACTTC; CDR3: CASSQDRDFSYEQYF
size: few; D: NA; J: TRBJ2-2; V: TRBV3-1; DNA: TGTGCCAGCAGCCTCCAGGGCGTTGGCACCAGGGAGCTGTTTTTT; CDR3: CASSLQGVGTRELFF
size: many; D: TRBD2; J: TRBJ2-7; V: TRBV9; DNA: TGTGCCAGCAGCGTGGGGGACTACCGTTACGAGCAGTACTTC; CDR3: CASSVGDYRYEQYF
size: few; D: NA; J: TRBJ2-5; V: TRBV9; DNA: TGTGCCAGCAGCGTAGGGGGGATCCAAGAGACCCAGTACTTC; CDR3: CASSVGGIQETQYF
size: few; D: NA; J: TRBJ2-2; V: TRBV19; DNA: TGTGCCAGTAGTATAAGGTCGGGCACCGGGGAGCTGTTTTTT; CDR3: CASSIRSGTGELFF
size: many; D: NA; J: TRBJ1-1; V: TRBV3-1; DNA: TGTGCCAGCAGCCAAGTTCAAGTCAGCGACGGTTGGAACACTGAAGCTTTCTTT; CDR3: CASSQVQVSDGWNTEAFF
size: once; D: NA; J: TRBJ2-1; V: TRBV2; DNA: TGTGCCAGCAGTGAAAGAGGACTGGCTGAGCAGTTCTTC; CDR3: CASSERGLAEQFF
size: NA; D: TRBD2; J: TRBJ2-1; V: TRBV28; DNA: TGTGCCAGCAGTGCGTGGACTAGCAGGCTACAGAATGAGCAGTTCTTC; CDR3: CASSAWTSRLQNEQFF
size: NA; D: TRBD2; J: TRBJ2-2; V: TRBV12-3/TRBV12-4; DNA: TGTGCCAGCACCCTAAGCGGGGGCGCGGGCACCGGGGAGCTGTTTTTT; CDR3: CASTLSGGAGTGELFF
size: many; D: NA; J: TRBJ2-2; V: TRBV7-8; DNA: TGTGCCAGCAGCGTACCGGGACTTATGAACACCGGGGAGCTGTTTTTT; CDR3: CASSVPGLMNTGELFF
size: NA; D: NA; J: TRBJ2-3; V: TRBV20-1; DNA: TGCAGTGCTAGGGGACGGTACGACACAGATACGCAGTATTTT; CDR3: CSARGRYDTDTQYF
size: few; D: NA; J: TRBJ2-1; V: TRBV20-1; DNA: TGCAGTGCGAGTACTTTTCAGGGGGGTGAGCAGTTCTTC; CDR3: CSASTFQGGEQFF
size: few; D: TRBD1; J: TRBJ2-5; V: TRBV27; DNA: TGTGCCAGCAGTTCCGGGACAGGGGGGCAAGAGACCCAGTACTTC; CDR3: CASSSGTGGQETQYF
size: few; D: NA; J: TRBJ2-7; V: TRBV20-1; DNA: TGCAGTGCCAACGCTCCCTCAAGAGCCTACGAGCAGTACTTC; CDR3: CSANAPSRAYEQYF
size: NA; D: NA; J: TRBJ1-2; V: TRBV15; DNA: TGTGCCACCAGCGGGACGCCAGGGGAGGTCTATGGCTACACCTTC; CDR3: CATSGTPGEVYGYTF
size: NA; D: TRBD2; J: TRBJ2-1; V: TRBV20-1; DNA: TGCAGTGCTTTGAAGCGGGAGGGCCTTCTCGTCGATGAGCAGTTCTTC; CDR3: CSALKREGLLVDEQFF
size: few; D: TRBD1; J: TRBJ1-5; V: TRBV12-3/TRBV12-4; DNA: TGTGCCAGCAGTAAACCGGGACAGGGGGCGAGTCAGCCCCAGCATTTT; CDR3: CASSKPGQGASQPQHF
size: few; D: NA; J: TRBJ2-2; V: TRBV28; DNA: TGTGCCAGCAGTTTATCCGACTCCATCTCGGAGCTGTTTTTT; CDR3: CASSLSDSISELFF
size: once; D: NA; J: TRBJ2-4; V: TRBV5-4; DNA: TGTGCCAGCAGCTTGGGAGAAAACATTCAGTACTTC; CDR3: CASSLGENIQYF
size: few; D: NA; J: TRBJ2-1; V: TRBV20-1; DNA: TGCAGTGCTAGCGTCGGGGTATACAATGAGCAGTTCTTC; CDR3: CSASVGVYNEQFF
size: few; D: TRBD1; J: TRBJ1-5; V: TRBV7-2; DNA: TGTGCCAGCAGCGCGGGGACAGCGGAGAATCAGCCCCAGCATTTT; CDR3: CASSAGTAENQPQHF
size: few; D: TRBD1; J: TRBJ2-6; V: TRBV20-1; DNA: TGCAGTGCTCACTCCCGGGACAGGGGGCATGCTGGGGCCAACGTCCTGACTTTC; CDR3: CSAHSRDRGHAGANVLTF
size: NA; D: NA; J: TRBJ1-6; V: TRBV7-2; DNA: TGTGCCAGCAGCCCCGACCGGTATAATTCACCCCTCCACTTT; CDR3: CASSPDRYNSPLHF
size: few; D: TRBD1; J: TRBJ1-2; V: TRBV12-3/TRBV12-4; DNA: TGTGCCAGCAGGGAATTACAGGGGGCAGAAGGCTACACCTTC; CDR3: CASRELQGAEGYTF
size: NA; D: TRBD1; J: TRBJ2-5; V: TRBV28; DNA: TGTGCCAGCAGTTTAAACAGGGGACAAGAGACCCAGTACTTC; CDR3: CASSLNRGQETQYF
size: few; D: TRBD1; J: TRBJ2-7; V: TRBV5-1; DNA: TGCGCCAGCAGCCCTCAGACAGGGAGCTCCTACGAGCAGTACTTC; CDR3: CASSPQTGSSYEQYF
size: NA; D: NA; J: TRBJ2-5; V: TRBV24-1; DNA: TGTGCCACCAGTGACGGGCACGGGGAGACCCAGTACTTC; CDR3: CATSDGHGETQYF
size: many; D: NA; J: TRBJ1-2; V: TRBV6-5; DNA: TGTGCCAGCAGTTACTCGCTGGGGACCAACTATGGCTACACCTTC; CDR3: CASSYSLGTNYGYTF
size: NA; D: NA; J: TRBJ1-1; V: TRBV18; DNA: TGTGCCAGCTCACCGGGAAGCGGGGGGCATAGCACTGAAGCTTTCTTT; CDR3: CASSPGSGGHSTEAFF
size: NA; D: TRBD1; J: TRBJ1-3; V: TRBV5-1; DNA: TGCGCCAGCAGTCGAACCGGGACAGGAAATGGAAACACCATATATTTT; CDR3: CASSRTGTGNGNTIYF
size: few; D: NA; J: TRBJ2-5; V: TRBV20-1; DNA: TGCAGTGCTAGTGGACAGCTAATAGAGACCCAGTACTTC; CDR3: CSASGQLIETQYF
size: few; D: TRBD1; J: TRBJ1-2; V: TRBV7-2; DNA: TGTGCCAGCAGCTTAACGCCGGCCAGGGGGAACTATGGCTACACCTTC; CDR3: CASSLTPARGNYGYTF
size: few; D: NA; J: TRBJ1-5; V: TRBV3-1; DNA: TGTGCCAGCAGCCCTACAGGGCCCAATCAGCCCCAGCATTTT; CDR3: CASSPTGPNQPQHF
size: NA; D: NA; J: TRBJ1-6; V: TRBV27; DNA: TGTGCCAGCACCCCGACAGGCGGGGGATCACCCCTCCACTTT; CDR3: CASTPTGGGSPLHF
size: NA; D: NA; J: TRBJ1-3; V: TRBV9; DNA: TGTGCCAGCAGCCCCGAGGGTCACTCTGGAAACACCATATATTTT; CDR3: CASSPEGHSGNTIYF
size: few; D: TRBD2; J: TRBJ2-3; V: TRBV7-2; DNA: TGTGCCAGCAGCTTAGCCTCCACTAGCGGGAGTGGGTATACGCAGTATTTT; CDR3: CASSLASTSGSGYTQYF
size: few; D: NA; J: TRBJ1-3; V: TRBV4-2; DNA: TGTGCCAGCGGCAAGATACAGAGCTCTGGAAACACCATATATTTT; CDR3: CASGKIQSSGNTIYF